This TCR beta chain was profiled in a study of T-cell reconstitution after alpha-beta-depleted transplantation in children. The study's findings and limits: Fresh T-cell production supplied most of the T-cell counts and diversity seen one year after transplant. In some patients, recipient T cells and intrathymic progenitors surviving conditioning explained high day-60 diversity. As was reported, about two months after transplant, alpha-beta T cells came from several hundred expanded graft clones.

TCRbeta library construction was performed incorporating unique molecular identifiers. TCRdb re-called the PCR reads through MiXCR, storing one row per CDR3 protein. This table has about a million distinct CDR3 sequences, about 29% appearing once. This clonotype was seen only a few times. Its antigen is undetermined. The TCR sequence derives from a boy younger than two who had a stem cell transplant for SCID, so the T cells may come from the graft donor. The sample in question was PBMCs, mostly from graft donor cells, obtained 360 days after TCRalphabeta/CD19-depleted stem cell transplant.

The DNA for the CDR3 is TGTGCCAGCAGCATTCATCGGGACAGGGTCCCTGGGGAGCAGTTCTTC. It translates to CASSIHRDRVPGEQFF. The rearrangement links TRBV9 to TRBJ2-1, with TRBD1 matching 9 bases. The CDR3 has 16 amino acids. Per germline, CDR1 SGDLS and CDR2 YYNGEE. V shed 4 bases and J 10 bases; nucleotides not matched to a gene: 15. Variable domain in full (rest from reference TRBV9 and TRBJ2-1): DSGVTQTPKHLITATGQRVTLRCSPRSGDLSVYWYQQSLDQGLQFLIQYYNGEERAKGNILERFSAQQFPDLHSELNLSSLELGDSALYFCASSIHRDRVPGEQFFGPGTRLTVL.